The rows below give T cell receptor beta chains drawn from one sample of a study of radiation and T cells in renal cell carcinoma. Here immunoSEQ multiplex PCR was the method, and the copy in TCRdb shows in-frame clones only, minus some. The sample records some 130,000 clones, about 81% being singletons. The source was blood, collected from a patient whose treatment included radiotherapy and nephrectomy. The receptors were gathered from a woman aged 60-75 years with renal cell carcinoma. CDR3s include the opening cysteine and the closing phenylalanine or tryptophan. D genes are given only for firm matches. A clone size is listed for some rows: how often the clone was seen (once, few, many), or a class if it is expanded.

. TRBJ2-7 once 13 TRBV6-6 CASSRTVPYEQYF TGTGCCAGCAGCCGGACGGTACCCTACGAGCAGTACTTC
. TRBJ1-5 . 16 TRBV6-6 CASSYSAGDGNQPQHF TGTGCCAGCAGTTACTCGGCCGGGGACGGCAATCAGCCCCAGCATTTT
TRBD1 TRBJ2-5 . 14 TRBV28 CASSTTGVQETQYF TGTGCCAGCAGTACGACAGGGGTCCAAGAGACCCAGTACTTC
. TRBJ2-1 . 14 TRBV7-2 CASSFIGAWYEQFF TGTGCCAGCAGCTTTATTGGGGCCTGGTATGAGCAGTTCTTC
. TRBJ2-7 . 13 TRBV4-1 CASSQGSFNEQYF TGCGCCAGCAGCCAAGGTTCCTTTAACGAGCAGTACTTC
. TRBJ1-1 . 16 TRBV28 CASTLGTHHLNTEAFF TGTGCCAGCACCCTCGGGACTCATCACCTGAACACTGAAGCTTTCTTT
TRBD2 TRBJ2-5 . 14 TRBV29-1 CSVASGGGVETQYF TGCAGCGTTGCCAGCGGGGGAGGGGTGGAGACCCAGTACTTC
TRBD2 TRBJ2-1 few 16 TRBV6-5 CASSYTSGSSYNEQFF TGTGCCAGCAGTTACACTAGCGGGAGCTCCTACAATGAGCAGTTCTTC
. TRBJ2-1 . 13 TRBV7-9 CASSLSVDNEQFF TGTGCCAGCAGCTTATCAGTCGACAATGAGCAGTTCTTC
TRBD1 TRBJ2-1 once 15 TRBV19 CASSITTDRGGEQFF TGTGCCAGTAGTATAACGACGGACAGGGGAGGTGAGCAGTTCTTC
. TRBJ1-1 few 12 TRBV28 CASTPSTLEAFF TGTGCCAGCACCCCGTCCACCCTGGAAGCTTTCTTT
. TRBJ2-7 . 12 TRBV7-7 CASRKWIYEQYF TGTGCTAGCAGGAAGTGGATTTACGAGCAGTACTTC
. TRBJ1-1 . 17 TRBV4-1 CASSPREGVGMNTEAFF TGCGCCAGCAGCCCCCGGGAAGGGGTTGGGATGAACACTGAAGCTTTCTTT
. TRBJ1-1 . 14 TRBV6-1 CASSEGFSVAEAFF TGTGCCAGCAGTGAGGGGTTCTCGGTCGCTGAAGCTTTCTTT
TRBD2 TRBJ2-1 . 15 TRBV5-4 CASSSGTSGNNEQFF TGTGCCAGCAGCTCGGGGACTAGCGGAAACAATGAGCAGTTCTTC
TRBD2 TRBJ2-3 . 13 TRBV2 CASSEEWGGTQYF TGTGCCAGCAGTGAAGAGTGGGGGGGTACGCAGTATTTT
. TRBJ2-7 . 16 TRBV7-6 CASSLDGPAGSYEQYF TGTGCCAGCAGCTTAGACGGGCCCGCGGGGTCCTACGAGCAGTACTTC
. TRBJ1-2 . 15 TRBV5-4 CASSRTAGASYGYTF TGTGCCTCTTCCCGTACGGCGGGGGCAAGTTATGGCTACACCTTC